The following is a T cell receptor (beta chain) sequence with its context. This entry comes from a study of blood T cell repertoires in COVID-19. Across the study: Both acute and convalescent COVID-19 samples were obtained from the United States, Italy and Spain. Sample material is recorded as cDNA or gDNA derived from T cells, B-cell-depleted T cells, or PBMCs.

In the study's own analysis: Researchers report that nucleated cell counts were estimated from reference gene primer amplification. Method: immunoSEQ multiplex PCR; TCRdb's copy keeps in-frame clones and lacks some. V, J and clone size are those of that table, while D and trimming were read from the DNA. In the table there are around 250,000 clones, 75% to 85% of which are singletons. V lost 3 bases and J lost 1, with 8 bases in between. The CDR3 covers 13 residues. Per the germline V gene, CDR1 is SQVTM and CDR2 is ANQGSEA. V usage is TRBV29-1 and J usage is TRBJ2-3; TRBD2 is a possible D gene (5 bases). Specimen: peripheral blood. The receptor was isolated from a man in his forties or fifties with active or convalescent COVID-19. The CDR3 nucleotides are TGCAGCGTTGATAAGCGGCGCACAGATACGCAGTATTTT. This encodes CSVDKRRTDTQYF.